Below are 10 T cell receptor beta chains sequenced from a single sample in a study of beta chain features in type 1 diabetes. The investigators reverse transcribed all of the isolated RNA, so they sequenced expressed TCRB transcripts. Profiled with immunoSEQ multiplex PCR; TCRdb holds only in-frame clones, not every one. The table shows a few hundred thousand clones, with about 15% occurring only once. The material sequenced was naive CD4+ T cells from blood. These TCRs come from a woman aged 18-35 years in good health.

This chain uses TRBV7-8 with TRBJ2-7, with 13 bases matching TRBD2. CDR1 SGHVS and CDR2 FQNEAQ come from the germline V gene. This CDR3 region has 17 residues. Trimming cost V 2 bases and J 2 bases; bases outside gene matches: 6. The chain's CDR3 is CASSLPGLAGNAYEQYF. In nucleotides, the CDR3 is TGTGCCAGCAGCTTACCGGGACTAGCGGGGAACGCCTACGAGCAGTACTTC.

V gene TRBV29-1 combines with J gene TRBJ2-5; D is undetermined. The J call may not be correct, given that the DNA end is closer to TRBJ2-7. CDR1 is SQVTM, CDR2 ANQGSEA, per germline. The length of the CDR3 is 13 residues. The CDR3: CSVSKWASYEQYF. The CDR3, as DNA: TGCAGCGTTTCTAAATGGGCTTCCTACGAGCAGTACTTC.

The table lists this clone with a few counts. The V gene is TRBV5-1, the J gene TRBJ2-1; a weak D match, TRBD1 (6 bases). CDR1 SGHRS and CDR2 YFSETQ come from the germline V gene. V was trimmed by 0 bases and J by 2 bases, leaving 9 bases between them. The CDR3 is 15 amino acids. CDR3 amino acids: CASSLEPGAYNEQFF. CDR3 nucleotide sequence: TGCGCCAGCAGCTTGGAGCCAGGGGCCTACAATGAGCAGTTCTTC. The complete variable domain, with remaining parts taken from reference TRBV5-1 and TRBJ2-1, reads KAGVTQTPRYLIKTRGQQVTLSCSPISGHRSVSWYQQTPGQGLQFLFEYFSETQRNKGNFPGRFSGRQFSNSRSEMNVSTLELGDSALYLCASSLEPGAYNEQFFGPGTRLTVL.

The rearrangement links TRBV19 to TRBJ2-1; the match to TRBD2 covers 9 bases. This CDR3 has 15 amino acids. The junction had 4 bases not matched to a gene; V was cut back by 3 bases and J by 4 bases. Germline CDR1 and CDR2: LNHDA and SQIVND (reference sequence). In nucleotides, the CDR3 is TGTGCCAGTAGTATTTCTAGCGGGATTTACAATGAGCAGTTCTTC. As protein: CASSISSGIYNEQFF.

A few counts support this clone. J is TRBJ2-7 and V is TRBV10-3; TRBD2 aligns across 12 bases. Germline assignment: CDR1 ENHRY and CDR2 SYGVKD. The CDR3 runs to 15 residues. V lost 9 bases, J lost 9 bases, and 15 bases stayed unmatched. Here the CDR3 DNA reads TGTGCCATACAACCGGGACTAGCGGGCTCTACCGTGCAGTACTTC. This sequence encodes CAIQPGLAGSTVQYF.

The genes are TRBV28 and TRBJ2-3; weak D call: TRBD1 (7 bases). Trimming removed 5 bases from V and 3 bases from J, with 15 bases in between. There are 15 residues in the CDR3. From germline, CDR1 is MDHEN and CDR2 SYDVKM. CDR3 sequence: CASSPRGTVTDTQYF. The CDR3 DNA is TGTGCCAGCAGTCCCCGCGGGACAGTGACAGATACGCAGTATTTT.

This chain uses TRBV30 with TRBJ2-7; 7 positions match TRBD2. J lost 2 bases, V lost 4 bases, and 14 bases had no gene match. Germline lookup yields CDR1 GTSNPN and CDR2 SVGIG (reference sequence). This CDR3 spans 16 amino acids. The CDR3 is CAWMGIRSGTPYEQYF. The CDR3 DNA is TGTGCCTGGATGGGGATAAGGAGCGGGACTCCCTACGAGCAGTACTTC.

A few counts support this clone. This chain joins TRBV5-6 and TRBJ2-7; D is unclear. The V and J ends lost 4 bases and 2 bases respectively, with 7 bases between them. The CDR3 spans 12 residues. Germline V lookup: CDR1 SGHDT, CDR2 YYEEEE. The CDR3 is CASSNRAYEQYF. For the CDR3, the DNA is TGTGCCAGCAGCAACCGGGCCTACGAGCAGTACTTC.

The chain carries TRBV15 and TRBJ2-1; no definite D call. Germline assignment: CDR1 LNHNV and CDR2 YYDKDF (reference sequence). The CDR3 runs to 14 residues. The germline V and J ends were trimmed by 1 base and 7 bases, with 11 bases remaining between them. CDR3 residues: CATSRVPRRNEQFF. The CDR3 nucleotides are TGTGCCACCAGCAGAGTCCCCCGGAGAAATGAGCAGTTCTTC.

This clone appeared a few times. CDR3 nucleotides: TGTGCCTGGAGTCCCGGGACAGCATACAATGAGCAGTTCTTC. Its translation is CAWSPGTAYNEQFF. The chain carries TRBV30 and TRBJ2-1; 7 positions agree with TRBD1. The CDR3 spans 14 residues. Germline trimming cut 2 bases from V and 4 bases from J; bases unmatched to any gene: 5. Germline V lookup: CDR1 GTSNPN, CDR2 SVGIG (reference sequence).